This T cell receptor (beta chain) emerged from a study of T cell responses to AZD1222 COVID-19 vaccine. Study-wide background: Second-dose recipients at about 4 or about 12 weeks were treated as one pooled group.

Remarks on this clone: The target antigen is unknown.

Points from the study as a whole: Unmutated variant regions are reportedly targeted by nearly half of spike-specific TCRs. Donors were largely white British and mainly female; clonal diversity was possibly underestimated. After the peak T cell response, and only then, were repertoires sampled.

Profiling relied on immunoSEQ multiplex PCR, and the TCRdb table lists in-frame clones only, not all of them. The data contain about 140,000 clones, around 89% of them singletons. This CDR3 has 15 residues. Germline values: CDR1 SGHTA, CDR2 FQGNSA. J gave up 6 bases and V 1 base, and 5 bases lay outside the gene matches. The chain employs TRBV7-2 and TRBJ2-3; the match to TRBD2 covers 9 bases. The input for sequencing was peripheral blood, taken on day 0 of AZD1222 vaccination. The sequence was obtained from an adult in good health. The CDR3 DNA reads TGTGCCAGCAGCTTAGTGCCTAGCGGGGTCGATACGCAGTATTTT. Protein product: CASSLVPSGVDTQYF.